Below, 21 T cell receptor beta chains from the same sample are listed, as sequenced in a study of shared clonotypes between healthy human individuals (dated by TCRdb to the early 2020s). The library was produced with the immunoSEQ multiplex PCR assay. Entries here come from immuneACCESS through TCRdb and include only in-frame sequences with V and J called. Some clones fail to appear in such tables; in the studies checked, an unresolved V gene covers under half of the shortfall, and the cause of the remainder is unknown. This sample holds 2 million to 2.5 million clones; about 95% were observed only once. The top ten constitute 0.13% of the sample. Sequencing input: naive CD4+ T cells sorted from blood. Per the publication, the cell subset or site label means: CD45RA+ positively selected. The receptors were sampled from a man aged 18-30 years in good health.

The genes are TRBV7-3 and TRBJ2-2; D is unresolved. Deletions cut 1 base from V and 6 bases from J, with 6 bases between. CDR3 size: 13 residues. Looked up from germline, CDR1 is SGHTA and CDR2 is FQGTGA. The CDR3 sequence: CASSLKGPGELFF. CDR3 DNA sequence: TGTGCCAGCAGCTTAAAGGGTCCCGGGGAGCTGTTTTTT.

This chain links TRBV5-6 with TRBJ1-2, with D possibly TRBD1 on 6 matching bases. V gave up 4 bases and J gave up 7 bases, with 14 bases separating them. Germline V lookup: CDR1 SGHDT, CDR2 YYEEEE. The CDR3 loop spans 13 amino acids. As DNA, the CDR3 is TGTGCCAGCAGCCTCCTTGGACAGATTGGCTACACCTTC. It translates to CASSLLGQIGYTF.

The chain is built from TRBV10-3 and TRBJ1-2; 11 nucleotides line up with TRBD1. Germline CDR1 is ENHRY and CDR2 is SYGVKD. V dropped 10 bases and J dropped 3; count of bases not matched to a gene: 7. The CDR3 length is 14 residues. The CDR3 DNA is TGTGCCAGCGCCCGGGGACAGGGGGACTATGGCTACACCTTC. Translation: CASARGQGDYGYTF.

The chain employs TRBV13 and TRBJ1-5; unclear D gene. The CDR3 extends over 12 amino acids. Germline V gene lookup returns CDR1 PRHDT and CDR2 FYEKMQ (reference sequence). V lost 4 bases to trimming and J lost 3 bases, with 4 bases between them. CDR3 protein: CASSYPNQPQHF. The CDR3 DNA reads TGTGCCAGCAGCTATCCCAATCAGCCCCAGCATTTT.

The V gene is TRBV18, the J gene TRBJ1-1; D remains unclear. The CDR3 runs 13 residues. Germline loops: CDR1 KGHSH, CDR2 LQKENI. Trimming shortened V by 2 bases and J by 4 bases, and 8 bases separated the two germline ends. The CDR3 sequence is CASSPDPVTEAFF. The DNA for the CDR3 is TGTGCCAGCTCACCAGACCCCGTCACTGAAGCTTTCTTT. The full variable domain, in which reference TRBV18 and TRBJ1-1 provide the parts outside the CDR3, is NAGVMQNPRHLVRRRGQEARLRCSPMKGHSHVYWYRQLPEEGLKFMVYLQKENIIDESGMPKERFSAEFPKEGPSILRIQQVVRGDSAAYFCASSPDPVTEAFFGQGTRLTVV.

J is TRBJ2-7 and V is TRBV29-1, with D maybe TRBD1 (6 bases). With 0 bases removed from V and 5 bases from J, the gap between germline ends came to 11 bases. The CDR3 is made up of 13 amino acids. Germline V CDR1 and CDR2: SQVTM, ANQGSEA. CDR3 DNA: TGCAGCGTTGAAGAGGGGGCCAGCCACGAGCAGTACTTC. Amino acids: CSVEEGASHEQYF.

The genes are TRBV5-1 and TRBJ2-1; D might be TRBD1 (6 bases). The CDR3 has 15 amino acids. The germline V gene has CDR1 SGHRS and CDR2 YFSETQ. Deletions cut 0 bases from V and 4 bases from J, with 11 bases between. DNA for the CDR3: TGCGCCAGCAGCTTGGCCCGGGACACGTACAATGAGCAGTTCTTC. Translation: CASSLARDTYNEQFF.

This rearrangement joins TRBV4-3 to TRBJ2-2; D is perhaps TRBD2 (6 bases). The germline CDR1 and CDR2 sequences are LGHNA and YSLEER. V was trimmed by 1 base and J by 2 bases, leaving 11 bases between them. The CDR3 length is 16 residues. CDR3 sequence (DNA): TGCGCCAGCAGCCAAGGTCAAGCGGGTAACACCGGGGAGCTGTTTTTT. This translates into CASSQGQAGNTGELFF.

In regard to this clone: The sample carries other DNA sequences with the same CDR3. The chain links TRBV6-1 to TRBJ1-5; D is unclear. Germline lookup yields CDR1 MNHNS and CDR2 SASEGT. Trimming cost V 1 base and J 4 bases, with 5 bases left between them. This CDR3 region has 13 residues. The CDR3 DNA reads as TGTGCCAGCAGTGAAGTAGGTAATCAGCCCCAGCATTTT. Its protein product is CASSEVGNQPQHF.

J is TRBJ2-5 and V is TRBV4-3; D not certain. CDR1 and CDR2 from the germline V gene are LGHNA and YSLEER. This CDR3 spans 16 amino acids. V lost 2 bases to trimming and J lost 7 bases, with 20 bases between them. DNA of the CDR3: TGCGCCAGCAGCCAATCGTTCATGGGCCCGGCGTGGACCCAGTACTTC. Its translation is CASSQSFMGPAWTQYF.

The J gene is TRBJ2-2, the V gene TRBV18; D remains unclear. Germline values: CDR1 KGHSH, CDR2 LQKENI. The CDR3 contains 15 residues. Trimming took off 1 base at V and 0 bases at J, with 6 bases between the two ends. In DNA, the CDR3 is TGTGCCAGCTCACCACTCACGGCGAACACCGGGGAGCTGTTTTTT. As protein: CASSPLTANTGELFF.

The V call is TRBV6-6, the J call TRBJ2-7, with 7 nucleotides matching TRBD2. Germline lookup yields CDR1 MNHNY and CDR2 SVGAGI (reference sequence). The CDR3 consists of 15 residues. Germline trimming cut 7 bases from V and 3 bases from J; bases unmatched to any gene: 12. CDR3 sequence (DNA): TGTGCCAGCACCGATGCGGGGCTAGCGGACTACGAGCAGTACTTC. Its protein is CASTDAGLADYEQYF.

The gene calls are TRBV29-1 and TRBJ2-3; 8 bases line up with TRBD2. This CDR3 contains 16 residues. Looked up from germline, CDR1 is SQVTM and CDR2 is ANQGSEA. V lost 3 bases and J lost 3; bases outside the gene matches: 11. The CDR3 region has the DNA TGCAGCGTTGAGGTACAGGGCACTAGCGGAACAGATACGCAGTATTTT. It translates to CSVEVQGTSGTDTQYF.

The chain couples TRBV10-2 to TRBJ1-3, with 9 bases identical to TRBD1. Germline trimming cut 3 bases from V and 4 bases from J; bases unmatched to any gene: 4. Germline values: CDR1 WSHSY, CDR2 SAAADI. The CDR3 length is 15 residues. CDR3 nucleotide sequence: TGCGCCAGCAGTGACCCCGGGACAGGGGGAAACACCATATATTTT. Its translation is CASSDPGTGGNTIYF.

The chain couples TRBV2 to TRBJ2-7; 9 bases align to TRBD2. Per the germline V gene, CDR1 is SNHLY and CDR2 is FYNNEI. The J segment lost 4 bases and the V segment lost 6 bases, leaving 10 bases of the junction unmatched. CDR3 length equals 15 residues. CDR3 sequence reads: CASSPSSGAIYEQYF. Written as DNA, the CDR3 is TGTGCCAGCAGCCCCTCTAGCGGGGCGATTTACGAGCAGTACTTC.

This clone was counted a single time. The CDR3 region is CASSYSRLVQETQYF. In nucleotides, the CDR3 is TGTGCCAGCAGTTACTCGAGGCTAGTACAAGAGACCCAGTACTTC. The chain has TRBV6-6 and TRBJ2-5; the D is unclear. CDR1 MNHNY and CDR2 SVGAGI come from the germline V gene (reference sequence). V dropped 0 bases and J dropped 2 bases, with 10 bases sitting between them. The CDR3 consists of 15 residues.

The chain recombines TRBV28 with TRBJ2-3, with 8 positions matching TRBD2. V was pared by 5 bases and J by 1 base, with 11 bases of the junction left unmatched. There are 17 residues in the CDR3. The germline V gene has CDR1 MDHEN and CDR2 SYDVKM. The CDR3 reads CASSTPLWREGTDTQYF. In DNA form, the CDR3 reads TGTGCCAGCAGTACCCCGCTCTGGCGGGAGGGCACAGATACGCAGTATTTT.

This clone was recorded only once. The sample carries other DNA sequences with the same CDR3. The chain employs TRBV7-2 and TRBJ2-5, with D perhaps assigned TRBD1 or TRBD2 (6 bases each). Trimming shortened V by 3 bases and J by 5 bases, and 13 bases separated the two germline ends. Germline CDR1 SGHTA, CDR2 FQGNSA. The CDR3 is 14 amino acids. The CDR3 loop is CASSLRGAGETQYF. DNA of the CDR3: TGTGCCAGCAGCTTGAGGGGGGCCGGGGAGACCCAGTACTTC. Together with reference TRBV7-2 and TRBJ2-5, the CDR3 gives the full variable domain: GAGVSQSPSNKVTEKGKDVELRCDPISGHTALYWYRQSLGQGLEFLIYFQGNSAPDKSGLPSDRFSAERTGGSVSTLTIQRTQQEDSAVYLCASSLRGAGETQYFGPGTRLLVL.

This chain uses TRBV11-2 with TRBJ1-3; D is unresolved. The germline V and J ends were trimmed by 1 base and 0 bases, with 7 bases remaining between them. Germline assignment: CDR1 SGHAT and CDR2 FQNNGV. The CDR3 loop spans 15 amino acids. CDR3 bases: TGTGCCAGCAGCTTAGCCGTTAGCTCTGGAAACACCATATATTTT. As protein: CASSLAVSSGNTIYF.

The chain has TRBV27 and TRBJ1-1, with D possibly being TRBD1 (6 bases). This CDR3 comprises 15 residues. Germline V gives CDR1 MNHEY, CDR2 SMNVEV (reference sequence). Trimming shortened V by 6 bases and J by 5 bases, and 19 bases separated the two germline ends. The DNA of the CDR3 is TGTGCCAGCAGCGTCCAAGGACAGCGCTTAACTGAAGCTTTCTTT. It is translated as CASSVQGQRLTEAFF.

The chain employs TRBV7-8 and TRBJ1-1; the match to TRBD1 covers 8 bases. The CDR3 is 17 residues long. Germline V CDR1 and CDR2: SGHVS, FQNEAQ. The V and J ends lost 5 bases and 4 bases, in that order; junction bases with no gene match: 15. CDR3 coding DNA: TGTGCCAGCAGCCCGTCGGACAGGGTCGCAGGAGGCACTGAAGCTTTCTTT. Translating it yields CASSPSDRVAGGTEAFF.